This T cell receptor (beta chain) was sequenced during a study of blood T cell repertoires in COVID-19. Across the study: Samples taken during acute and convalescent COVID-19 were collected in the United States, Italy and Spain. Nucleic acid was either cDNA or gDNA, and it came from T cells, B-cell-depleted T cells, or PBMCs.

CDR1 and CDR2 from the germline V gene are LNHDA and SQIVND (reference sequence). This CDR3 has 13 amino acids. V lost 3 bases and J lost 6; bases outside the gene matches: 2. Per the original data handling: Estimation of nucleated cell counts was performed using reference gene primer amplification. Sequencing was performed with immunoSEQ multiplex PCR; in TCRdb, only in-frame clones are kept and a portion is missing. D and trimming come from the DNA, and the V and J calls and clone size come from that table. The sample shows under 250,000 clones, roughly 83% of them seen only once. It was during active infection that Seattle patients were enrolled and then longitudinally followed.

This clonotype originated in a woman older than 75 with COVID-19, enrolled during active disease. What was sequenced was peripheral blood. The chain joins TRBV19 to TRBJ2-1; 7 nucleotides agree with TRBD1. The CDR3 region has the DNA TGTGCCAGTAGTATGGGGACAGTCAATGAGCAGTTCTTC. Protein product: CASSMGTVNEQFF.